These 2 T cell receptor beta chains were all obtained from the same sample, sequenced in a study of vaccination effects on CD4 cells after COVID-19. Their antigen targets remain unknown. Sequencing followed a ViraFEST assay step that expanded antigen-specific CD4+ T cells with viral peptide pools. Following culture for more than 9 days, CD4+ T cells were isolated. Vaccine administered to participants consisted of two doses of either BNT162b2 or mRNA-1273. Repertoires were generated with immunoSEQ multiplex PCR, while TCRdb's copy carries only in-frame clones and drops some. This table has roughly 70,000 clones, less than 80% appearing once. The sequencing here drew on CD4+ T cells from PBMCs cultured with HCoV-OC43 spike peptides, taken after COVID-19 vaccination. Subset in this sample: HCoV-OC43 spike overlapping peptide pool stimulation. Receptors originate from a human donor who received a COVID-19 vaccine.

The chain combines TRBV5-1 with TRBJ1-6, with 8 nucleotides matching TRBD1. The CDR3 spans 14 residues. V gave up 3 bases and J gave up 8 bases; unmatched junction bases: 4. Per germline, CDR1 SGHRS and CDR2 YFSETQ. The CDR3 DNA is TGCGCCAGCAGCTGGACAGGGATCGATTCACCCCTCCACTTT. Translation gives CASSWTGIDSPLHF.

CDR3 protein: CASSSRTGADGTIYF. In nucleotides, the CDR3 is TGTGCCAGCAGCTCAAGAACAGGGGCGGATGGCACCATATATTTT. The rearrangement joins TRBV5-4 to TRBJ1-3; TRBD1 aligns across 7 bases. Germline CDR1 reads SGHNT; CDR2 reads YYREEE (reference sequence). The junction had 12 bases not matched to a gene; V was cut back by 3 bases and J by 9 bases. This CDR3 spans 15 amino acids.